This T cell receptor (beta chain) was documented in a study of shared clonotypes between healthy human individuals. The assay was immunoSEQ multiplex PCR, and TCRdb's table has in-frame clones only and misses some. The repertoire holds over 850,000 clones, with approximately 78% as singletons. The CDR3 has 18 amino acids. V was shortened by 7 bases and J by 1 base, with 24 bases between the two germline ends. Germline V gives CDR1 MRHNA, CDR2 SNTAGT. The chain uses TRBV6-4 and TRBJ2-3; D possibly corresponds to TRBD2 (6 bases). This TCR was recovered from a man younger than 35 in good health. Some clones in this sample may be carry-over from other donors' samples. The source material was memory CD4+ T cells from PBMCs. This sample's subset: CD45RA-negative fraction. CDR3 protein: CASTPLCGVSEGTDTQYF. The CDR3 DNA follows: TGTGCCAGCACCCCCCTGTGCGGGGTCTCTGAGGGCACAGATACGCAGTATTTT.